The TCR beta chain under discussion was sequenced for a study of blood T cell repertoires in COVID-19 (dated by TCRdb to the early 2020s). Turning to the overall study: Collaborator samples came from the United States, Italy and Spain and covered acute and convalescent phases of COVID-19. The prospective study material was composed of cDNA or gDNA derived from T cells, B-cell-depleted T cells, or PBMCs. Subjects who had been exposed to COVID-19, were actively infected with it, or had recovered from it provided the deeply sampled blood TCRbeta repertoires that made up the dataset. The repertoires were made available in a free public database intended to serve as a resource for research on the immune response to SARS-CoV-2. The samples were drawn from two sources: the first 160 participants of the ongoing ImmuneRACE study, and 1,254 subjects contributed by 6 global collaborators. Sample metadata almost always included a de-identified subject ID, COVID-19 status, age in years and sex. HLA class I and class II types, where available, came from metadata supplied by the sample provider rather than from assay-based typing.

The immunoSEQ Assay, a bias-controlled multiplex PCR, was used to amplify TCRbeta CDR3 regions from genomic DNA. The original methods were these. The number of nucleated cells in each sample was estimated by amplification of reference gene primers within the assay. Sequence reads were collapsed and filtered to measure the absolute abundance of every unique TCRbeta CDR3 rearrangement. For each sample, productive Simpson clonality was calculated by taking the square root of Simpson's diversity index across productive rearrangements. TCRdb re-hosts the immuneACCESS table, in-frame sequences only. Its copies lack some clones; in the studies checked, an unresolved V gene accounts for under half of them, and the cause for the rest is not known. V and J calls plus clone size are reproduced from that table; the DNA served to infer D and trimming. Present in this sample are around 190,000 clones, roughly 90% of which were seen just once. Around a tenth of the sample lies in the top ten.

Concerning this clone: This receptor's antigen is unknown. The sample holds no much larger clone one base away, and base qualities are not on file.

Participants in the prospective study were enrolled through a virtual design, were aged roughly 18 to 100 years, and lived in 24 United States geographic areas. Cohort assignment in the prospective study relied on participant-reported clinical history from a screening survey and a study questionnaire. In the prospective study, whole blood, serum and a nasopharyngeal or oropharyngeal swab were collected from each participant by mobile phlebotomists. Prospective study participants could optionally give additional blood draws and questionnaires over an approximately 2-month period. Before DNA extraction, blood samples from the prospective study were shipped at room temperature or frozen. What the authors observed across the whole study: How much clinical and demographic metadata was included differed by source and by participant, and the metadata was provided uncurated.

V has 7 bases trimmed and J has 5 bases trimmed; junction bases matching no gene number 8. For CDR1 and CDR2, the germline V gene lists MDHEN and SYDVKM. The CDR3 goes from the cysteine to the phenylalanine over 13 residues. Only the CDR3 portion is preserved as DNA: 39 bases, with reading frame beginning at the first base. Sequencing was carried out using PBMCs or T cells enriched from blood (not recorded which). This TCR derives from a man younger than 35 with acute COVID-19. The sequence joins TRBV28 to TRBJ2-7; 7 junctional bases match TRBD1. The CDR3 is CASKEDRKDEQYF. The nucleotide sequence is TGTGCCAGCAAAGAGGACAGGAAGGACGAGCAGTACTTC.